Listed below are T cell receptor beta chains from one sample, sequenced in a study of blood T cell repertoires in COVID-19. Clones were sequenced by immunoSEQ multiplex PCR, and TCRdb holds only the in-frame ones, with some missing. This sample has approximately 70,000 clones, with about 90% found just once. Source material: peripheral blood. The receptors were gathered from a woman aged 50 to 65 with COVID-19, enrolled during active disease. Each CDR3 is given with its conserved first and last residue. The order of the fields is J gene, D gene, V gene, clone size, CDR3 DNA, CDR3 protein. A D gene is named only where the DNA matches it firmly. The size of a clone is reported for some rows only, either as once, few or many, or as a class for expanded clones.

TRBJ2-2,TRBD2,TRBV5-4,NA,TGTGCCAGCAGTTCTAGCGGGAGGGCAGGAACCGGGGAGCTGTTTTTT,CASSSSGRAGTGELFF
TRBJ1-1,NA,TRBV25-1,NA,TGTGCCAGCAGTGAATGGAGAGGAACAGGACCCCTCGCTACTGAAGCTTTCTTT,CASSEWRGTGPLATEAFF
TRBJ1-6,NA,TRBV2,once,TGTGCCAGCAGTGAATGGGGGGGACCCCTCCACTTT,CASSEWGGPLHF
TRBJ2-7,TRBD2,TRBV28,NA,TGTGCCAGCAGTTCGAGACTAGCGGGAGGGATTATGAACGAGCAGTACTTC,CASSSRLAGGIMNEQYF
TRBJ2-1,TRBD2,TRBV2,once,TGTGCCAGCAGTGAAACTAGCGGGATTTTAGGTGAGCAGTTCTTC,CASSETSGILGEQFF
TRBJ2-7,NA,TRBV13,NA,TGTGCCAGCAGCTTAAATCCCAGGTCGGTCTACCTAAGCTCCTACGAGCAGTACTTC,CASSLNPRSVYLSSYEQYF
TRBJ2-1,NA,TRBV18,once,TGTGCCAGCTCACGAGGCAATGAGCAGTTCTTC,CASSRGNEQFF
TRBJ1-5,NA,TRBV5-8,NA,TGTGCCAGCAGCTTGGCGGTCGGGGAATGGGGTCAGCCCCAGCATTTT,CASSLAVGEWGQPQHF
TRBJ2-7,NA,TRBV5-4,NA,TGTGCCAGCAGCTTGGGCGGGACGGCCGGCTACGAGCAGTACTTC,CASSLGGTAGYEQYF
TRBJ2-7,TRBD2,TRBV28,NA,TGTGCCAGCTCCGGACTAGCGGGAGTAATAAGATCCTACGAGCAGTACTTC,CASSGLAGVIRSYEQYF
TRBJ2-7,TRBD1,TRBV28,NA,TGTGCCAGCACGATGGAACAGGGGATCTACGAGCAGTACTTC,CASTMEQGIYEQYF
TRBJ2-1,NA,TRBV7-9,NA,TGTGCCAGCAGCGGAGGACTACGGGGGAATGAGCAGTTCTTC,CASSGGLRGNEQFF
TRBJ1-5,NA,TRBV19,NA,TGTGCCAGTAGTACTGGCGGAGGGCTGAGTCAGCCCCAGCATTTT,CASSTGGGLSQPQHF
TRBJ2-3,TRBD2,TRBV7-9,NA,TGTGCCAGCAGCCTGAGGGCAGCGGGAGGAGGGGCAACAGATACGCAGTATTTT,CASSLRAAGGGATDTQYF
TRBJ2-3,NA,TRBV10-3,NA,TGTGCCACAGGGGACAGCGGGAGCCCAGATACGCAGTATTTT,CATGDSGSPDTQYF
TRBJ1-5,NA,TRBV27,NA,TGTGCCAGCAGTTTTAACTCATATAGCAATCAGCCCCAGCATTTT,CASSFNSYSNQPQHF
TRBJ2-5,TRBD2,TRBV7-6,NA,TGTGCCAGCAGCTCCAAGCCTAGCGGGAGCCTGAAATACCAAGAGACCCAGTACTTC,CASSSKPSGSLKYQETQYF
TRBJ2-3,NA,TRBV27,NA,TGTGCCAGCAGTCCATACGGACAAGAGGGCACAGATACGCAGTATTTT,CASSPYGQEGTDTQYF
TRBJ1-1,NA,TRBV28,NA,TGTGCCAGCAGTTTAGGGTATAGGCGGACTGAAGCTTTCTTT,CASSLGYRRTEAFF
TRBJ2-7,NA,TRBV11-2,few,TGTGCCAGCAGCTTGGGACATGGTTCCTACGAGCAGTACTTC,CASSLGHGSYEQYF
TRBJ1-1,NA,TRBV4-1,NA,TGCGCCAGCAGCCAAGTTCTCCTGGAGGGAGCTTTCTTT,CASSQVLLEGAFF
TRBJ1-6,NA,TRBV4-1,few,TGCGCCAGCGGGACTTCAGTTTCACCCCTCCACTTT,CASGTSVSPLHF
TRBJ1-2,TRBD1,TRBV5-1,NA,TGCGCCAGCAGCTTGACCGGGACAGGAAATGGCTACACCTTC,CASSLTGTGNGYTF
TRBJ2-4,TRBD2,TRBV7-8,NA,TGTGCCAGCAGCATAGGACTAGCGGGAGGAAGGGCCAAAAACATTCAGTACTTC,CASSIGLAGGRAKNIQYF
TRBJ2-7,NA,TRBV11-3,few,TGTGCCAGCAGCCGGGGGAGCGAGCAGTACTTC,CASSRGSEQYF
TRBJ2-7,NA,TRBV5-1,NA,TGCGCCAGCAGCCGGACCGGCGGGAACTACGAGCAGTACTTC,CASSRTGGNYEQYF
TRBJ2-1,NA,TRBV19,once,TGTGCCAGTCAGTCAGAGGCAGGGGAATACAATGAGCAGTTCTTC,CASQSEAGEYNEQFF
TRBJ2-1,TRBD2,TRBV30,NA,TGTGCCTGGAGTCCCGGACTAGCGTGGGGGTATGAGCAGTTCTTC,CAWSPGLAWGYEQFF
TRBJ2-1,TRBD1,TRBV12-3/TRBV12-4,NA,TGTGCCAGCAGTTATGACAGGGAAGAGCAGTTCTTC,CASSYDREEQFF
TRBJ1-1,NA,TRBV7-8,NA,TGTGCCAGCAGCTTCCGGGACACAAATACTGAAGCTTTCTTT,CASSFRDTNTEAFF
TRBJ2-1,NA,TRBV6-5,NA,TGTGCCAGCAGTTACCCAATCCAGTTCTTC,CASSYPIQFF
TRBJ2-7,TRBD1,TRBV23-1,few,TGCGCCAGCAGTCCCCCGGACAGGGTGCTTTTTGAGCAGTACTTC,CASSPPDRVLFEQYF
TRBJ2-1,TRBD2,TRBV11-3,NA,TGTGCCAGCAGCCCCTCCCCCGGCGGGAGGGGGGGTAATGAGCAGTTCTTC,CASSPSPGGRGGNEQFF
TRBJ2-1,NA,TRBV7-2,NA,TGTGCCAGCAGCTTAGATGCGTCCCGCTCCTACAATGAGCAGTTCTTC,CASSLDASRSYNEQFF
TRBJ2-7,NA,TRBV11-1,NA,TGTGCCAGCAGCCTCGACAGTCCCTACGAGCAGTACTTC,CASSLDSPYEQYF
TRBJ1-5,NA,TRBV19,NA,TGTGCCAGTAGTTTGCGACAGGTCGGTCAGCCCCAGCATTTT,CASSLRQVGQPQHF
TRBJ1-3,NA,TRBV19,NA,TGTGCCAGTACCCCAACAGGGACACCTTCTGGAAACACCATATATTTT,CASTPTGTPSGNTIYF